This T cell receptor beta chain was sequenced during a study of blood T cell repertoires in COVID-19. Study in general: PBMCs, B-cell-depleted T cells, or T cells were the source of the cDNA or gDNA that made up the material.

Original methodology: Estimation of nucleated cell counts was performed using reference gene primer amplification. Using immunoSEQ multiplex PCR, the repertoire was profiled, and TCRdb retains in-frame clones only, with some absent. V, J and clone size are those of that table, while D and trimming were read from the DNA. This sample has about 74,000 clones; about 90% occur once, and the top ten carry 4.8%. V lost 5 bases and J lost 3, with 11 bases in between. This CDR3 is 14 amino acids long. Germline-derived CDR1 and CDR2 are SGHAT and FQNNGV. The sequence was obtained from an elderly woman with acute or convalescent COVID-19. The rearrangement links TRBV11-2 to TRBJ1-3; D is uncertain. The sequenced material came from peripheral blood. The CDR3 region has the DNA TGTGCCAGCAGCCCTGGGAGCTTTGGAAACACCATATATTTT. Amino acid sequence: CASSPGSFGNTIYF.